This TCR beta chain originates from a study of blood T cell repertoires in COVID-19. About the study: Acute-phase and convalescent COVID-19 samples originated in the United States, Italy and Spain. PBMCs, B-cell-depleted T cells, or T cells were the source of the cDNA or gDNA that made up the material.

The authors' processing: Reference gene primer amplification gave estimated nucleated cell counts. The table came from immunoSEQ multiplex PCR; TCRdb's copy has only in-frame clones and leaves some out. V, J and clone size are taken as reported in that table, and D and trimming were inferred from the DNA itself. The table lists around 400,000 clones, around 87% of them singletons, with under 11% in the top ten. A Seattle source enrolled patients during active infection and followed them longitudinally. The specimen was peripheral blood. This clonotype originated in a young woman with COVID-19, enrolled during active disease.

The CDR3 protein is CASSLGGREETQYF. In DNA form, the CDR3 reads TGTGCCAGCAGCTTAGGCGGCAGAGAAGAGACCCAGTACTTC. The chain uses TRBV7-3 and TRBJ2-5; D ambiguous. CDR1 is SGHTA and CDR2 is FQGTGA in the germline V gene. This CDR3 is 14 amino acids long. Trimming took off 2 bases at V and 3 bases at J, with 10 bases between the two ends.